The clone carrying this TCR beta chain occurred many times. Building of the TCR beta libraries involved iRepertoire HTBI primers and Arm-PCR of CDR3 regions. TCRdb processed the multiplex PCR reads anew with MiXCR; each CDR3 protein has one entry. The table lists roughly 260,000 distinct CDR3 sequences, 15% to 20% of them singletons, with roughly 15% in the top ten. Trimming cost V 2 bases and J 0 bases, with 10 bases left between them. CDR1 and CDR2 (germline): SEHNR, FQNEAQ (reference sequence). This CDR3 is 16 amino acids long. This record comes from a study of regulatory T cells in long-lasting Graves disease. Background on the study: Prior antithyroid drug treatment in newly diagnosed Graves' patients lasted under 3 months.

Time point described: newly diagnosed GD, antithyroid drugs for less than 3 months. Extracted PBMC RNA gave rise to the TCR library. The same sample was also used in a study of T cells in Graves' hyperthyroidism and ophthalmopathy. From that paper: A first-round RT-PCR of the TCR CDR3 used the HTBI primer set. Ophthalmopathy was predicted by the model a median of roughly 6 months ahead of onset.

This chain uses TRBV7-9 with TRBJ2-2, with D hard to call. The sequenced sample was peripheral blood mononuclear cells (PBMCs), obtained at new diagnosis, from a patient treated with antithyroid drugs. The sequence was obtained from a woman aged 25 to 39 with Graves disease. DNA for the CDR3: TGTGCCAGCAGCTTAACCGTTTTCTCGAACACCGGGGAGCTGTTTTTT. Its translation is CASSLTVFSNTGELFF.